This T cell receptor beta chain was documented in a study of cytomegalovirus exposure and HLA in healthy donors. Whole-study results and caveats: Fewer than 200 TCR beta chains were listed as cytomegalovirus-associated.

An approximately 130-subject validation cohort, separate from the roughly 680-subject first cohort, supplied the donors. There are a few counts of this clone. Its antigen is not known. The CDR3 runs to 18 residues. CDR1 MDHEN and CDR2 SYDVKM come from the germline V gene. The V gene end was trimmed by 2 bases and the J gene end by 0 bases; junction bases not matched to a gene: 6. The protocol was immunoSEQ multiplex PCR, while the TCRdb copy is restricted to in-frame clones and leaves out a portion. The repertoire includes approximately 150,000 clones, roughly 84% of them detected once, and about a tenth sits in the top ten.

Sequencing was carried out using PBMCs. This receptor was identified in a man aged 25 to 45 in good health and CMV-seropositive. The V gene is TRBV28, the J gene TRBJ2-6; 8 positions match TRBD2. The CDR3 protein is CASSLRDGTSSGANVLTF. The CDR3 DNA follows: TGTGCCAGCAGTTTAAGGGACGGGACTAGCTCTGGGGCCAACGTCCTGACTTTC.